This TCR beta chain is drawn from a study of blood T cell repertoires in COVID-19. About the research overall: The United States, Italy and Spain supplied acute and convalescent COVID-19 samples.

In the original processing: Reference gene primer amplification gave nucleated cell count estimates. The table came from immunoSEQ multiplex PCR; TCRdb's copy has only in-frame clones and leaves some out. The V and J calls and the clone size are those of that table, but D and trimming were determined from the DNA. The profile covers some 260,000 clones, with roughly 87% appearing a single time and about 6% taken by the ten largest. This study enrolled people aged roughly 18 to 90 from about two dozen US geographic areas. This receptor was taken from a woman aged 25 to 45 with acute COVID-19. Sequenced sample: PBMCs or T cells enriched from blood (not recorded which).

The CDR3 bases are TGCAGCGCTATCAAAACAGGGAACACTGAAGCTTTCTTT. It codes for CSAIKTGNTEAFF. The gene calls are TRBV29-1 and TRBJ1-1; TRBD1 might be the D (5 bases). The CDR3 spans 13 residues. The V end lost 7 bases, the J end lost 1 base, and 13 bases lay between the germline ends. The germline V gene encodes CDR1 SQVTM and CDR2 ANQGSEA.